A single sample gave rise to the 11 T cell receptor beta chains below, sequenced in a study of T-cell memory formation after mild COVID-19. From the 5' RACE reads, TCRdb called clonotypes with MiXCR, one entry per CDR3 protein. The profile covers under 450,000 distinct CDR3 sequences, with around 22% appearing a single time and around 13% taken by the ten largest. The sample consisted of PBMCs or a T cell subset sorted from them (not recorded which). All receptors derive from an adult woman who had mild COVID-19 (a few samples of this study predate the infection). Cell type and time point are not known.

The chain is built from TRBV5-1 and TRBJ1-5; no definite D call. The CDR3 sequence is 15 residues long. V was pared by 0 bases and J by 2 bases, with 9 bases between. Germline assignment: CDR1 SGHRS and CDR2 YFSETQ. The CDR3 protein is CASSLGPTGNQPQHF. The CDR3 nucleotides are TGCGCCAGCAGCTTGGGGCCCACCGGCAATCAGCCCCAGCATTTT. The whole variable domain, filled in from reference TRBV5-1 and TRBJ1-5, reads KAGVTQTPRYLIKTRGQQVTLSCSPISGHRSVSWYQQTPGQGLQFLFEYFSETQRNKGNFPGRFSGRQFSNSRSEMNVSTLELGDSALYLCASSLGPTGNQPQHFGDGTRLSIL.

J is TRBJ2-1 and V is TRBV7-3, with TRBD2 matching over 7 bases. The junction had 7 bases not matched to a gene; V was cut back by 5 bases and J by 9 bases. Germline CDR1 SGHTA, CDR2 FQGTGA. This CDR3 comprises 13 residues. The CDR3 sequence is CASSRTREGEQFF. The CDR3 DNA reads as TGTGCCAGCAGCCGGACCAGGGAGGGTGAGCAGTTCTTC.

This clonotype was picked up a small number of times. The chain is built from TRBV6-5 and TRBJ2-2; TRBD1 might be the D (6 bases). CDR1 is MNHEY, CDR2 SVGAGI, per germline. V lost 8 bases, J lost 4 bases, and 20 bases lay in between. The CDR3 runs 16 residues. CDR3 region: CASGSSTGHPTGELFF. The CDR3 bases are TGTGCCAGCGGCTCGTCGACAGGCCACCCCACCGGGGAGCTGTTTTTT.

This clonotype was observed a few times. DNA for the CDR3: TGCAGCGCCCAAAGGTTTATGAACACTGAAGCTTTCTTT. Translated: CSAQRFMNTEAFF. The chain has TRBV29-1 and TRBJ1-1; D gene uncertain. The CDR3 consists of 13 residues. Germline CDR1 SQVTM, CDR2 ANQGSEA. Trimming took off 7 bases at V and 0 bases at J, with 12 bases between the two ends.

This clonotype was found many times. The chain is built from TRBV4-1 and TRBJ2-1, with D unclear. Trimming shortened V by 0 bases and J by 2 bases, and 11 bases separated the two germline ends. There are 16 residues in the CDR3. Germline V gene sequence: CDR1 MGHRA, CDR2 YSYEKL. As DNA, the CDR3 is TGCGCCAGCAGCCAAGAAAAGGGCAGAACCTACAATGAGCAGTTCTTC. This translates into CASSQEKGRTYNEQFF.

The chain recombines TRBV7-9 with TRBJ2-1; weak D call: TRBD2 (5 bases). V lost 5 bases, J lost 5 bases, and 13 bases lay in between. The germline gives CDR1 SEHNR, CDR2 FQNEAQ (reference sequence). The CDR3 is 14 amino acids. CDR3 sequence: CASSPGLGNNEQFF. The CDR3 region has the DNA TGTGCCAGCAGCCCAGGACTTGGAAACAATGAGCAGTTCTTC.

This chain connects TRBV12-3 or TRBV12-4 to TRBJ1-1; unclear D gene. This CDR3 comprises 12 residues. Trimming left V 6 bases short and J 3 bases short, with 8 bases between. CDR3 coding DNA: TGTGCCAGCAGATTCGGATACACTGAAGCTTTCTTT. Translation gives CASRFGYTEAFF.

The chain recombines TRBV2 with TRBJ2-7; the D is unclear. This CDR3 comprises 12 residues. Germline-derived CDR1 and CDR2 are SNHLY and FYNNEI. Trimming took 6 bases from V and 4 from J, leaving 10 bases between them. In DNA form, the CDR3 reads TGTGCCAGCAGCGACGGTCGGTACGAGCAGTACTTC. Translating gives CASSDGRYEQYF.

This clonotype was picked up a small number of times. The chain links TRBV9 to TRBJ2-7, with 7 positions matching TRBD1. V dropped 0 bases and J dropped 4; count of bases not matched to a gene: 7. The V gene's germline CDR1 is SGDLS and CDR2 YYNGEE. The CDR3 spans 15 residues. DNA of the CDR3: TGTGCCAGCAGCGTAGATGGGACAGACCTTTACGAGCAGTACTTC. Amino acids: CASSVDGTDLYEQYF.

This clonotype was picked up a small number of times. The J gene is TRBJ1-3, the V gene TRBV5-4, with D unresolved. Trimming stripped 4 bases from V and 0 bases from J, with 8 bases between. Germline V gene sequence: CDR1 SGHNT, CDR2 YYREEE (reference sequence). The CDR3 is 14 residues long. The CDR3: CASSPETSGNTIYF. CDR3 nucleotides: TGTGCCAGCAGCCCGGAGACCTCTGGAAACACCATATATTTT. The variable domain in full, with the rest retrieved from reference TRBV5-4 and TRBJ1-3, is ETGVTQSPTHLIKTRGQQVTLRCSSQSGHNTVSWYQQALGQGPQFIFQYYREEENGRGNFPPRFSGLQFPNYSSELNVNALELDDSALYLCASSPETSGNTIYFGEGSWLTVV.

V usage is TRBV11-3 and J usage is TRBJ2-1; unclear D gene. The CDR3 consists of 15 residues. Germline loops: CDR1 SGHNT, CDR2 YENEEA. The V gene lost 2 bases and the J gene lost 6 bases, with 14 bases spanning the gap. CDR3 sequence: CASSLSIAGVNEQFF. CDR3 DNA: TGTGCCAGCAGCTTAAGTATTGCTGGTGTCAATGAGCAGTTCTTC.